This TCR beta chain was obtained from a study of blood T cells in healthy people across ages. The CDR3 has 14 amino acids. Germline CDR1 and CDR2: KGHSH and LQKENI. Between the trimmed V and J ends, which lost 5 bases and 4 bases, there was a span of 14 bases. Collection of about 9.4 milliliters of peripheral blood was performed for each donor. General study results and limits: Long-lived donors had more naive CD4+ cells and higher diversity than aged donors. When one million T cells were used, diversity estimates were thought to be underestimates. Significant beta diversity loss was already apparent by age roughly 38, declining roughly linearly.

Comments on this clonotype: What it binds is unknown.

Primed by a sample-barcoded 5' primer and a J-beta primer mix, a second PCR proceeded for about 7 to 12 cycles. TCRdb passed the 5' RACE reads through MiXCR, listing each CDR3 protein once. The sample includes about 1.6 million distinct CDR3 sequences, roughly 32% of them seen just once. This clonotype was obtained from a woman aged 25-40 years in good health. The sequencing sample was made of blood. The chain uses TRBV18 and TRBJ1-2; the D is unclear. Written as DNA, the CDR3 is TGTGCCAGCTCATCTGTGGACGGAACCTATGGCTACACCTTC. Protein product: CASSSVDGTYGYTF.